This T cell receptor beta chain was captured in a study of T cell repertoires in cytomegalovirus infection. The wider study: Both CMV infection and a matching HLA type were indicated by public TCR beta signatures.

Study-level findings and limits: Accumulated public TCR beta family frequency recognized individuals carrying CMV together with the relevant HLA.

TCRdb independently ran MiXCR on the reads; one entry per CDR3 protein. The data contain roughly 990,000 distinct CDR3 sequences, roughly a third of them singletons. Turning to this clonotype: No antigen is known for it.

The input for sequencing was cultured CD8+ T cells from PBMCs, taken from culture after CMV antigen stimulation. This receptor was obtained from a human donor in good health (CMV status not recorded). Some clones in this sample may be carry-over from other donors' samples.

The CDR3 DNA reads as TGTGCCAGCAGCGAGGCTGGTCCTCTCGGGCAGTTCTTC. Translated: CASSEAGPLGQFF. The rearrangement joins TRBV4-2 to TRBJ2-1, with D uncertain. V shed 5 bases and J shed 12 bases, with 17 bases lying between them. The germline gives CDR1 LGHNA, CDR2 YNFKEQ. The CDR3 covers 13 residues.